This TCR beta chain originates from a study of blood T cell repertoires in COVID-19 (dated by TCRdb to 2018 to 2020). Describing the broader study: The collaborator samples originated in the United States, Italy and Spain and spanned the acute and convalescent phases of COVID-19. The prospective study material was composed of cDNA or gDNA derived from T cells, B-cell-depleted T cells, or PBMCs. Deeply sampled blood TCRbeta repertoires from subjects exposed to, actively infected with, or recovered from COVID-19 were included in the dataset. The repertoires were released in a freely available public database meant as a resource for research on the immune response to SARS-CoV-2. The samples were drawn from two sources: the first 160 participants of the ongoing ImmuneRACE study, and some 1,300 subjects contributed by 6 global collaborators. Sample metadata almost always included a de-identified subject ID, COVID-19 status, age in years and sex. Where available, HLA class I and class II types were obtained from metadata supplied by the sample provider rather than from assay-based typing. What the research found in general, with its limitations: How much clinical and demographic metadata was included differed by source and by participant, and the metadata was provided uncurated.

Trimming at the junction amounts to 0 bases on V and 7 bases on J, and the germline ends lie 9 bases apart. The CDR1 and CDR2 encoded by the germline V gene are SGHAT and FQNNGV. Including the terminal cysteine and phenylalanine, the CDR3 comprises 13 residues. The retained sequence is limited to the CDR3, 39 bases, with the frame set at the first base. TCRbeta CDR3 regions were amplified from genomic DNA using the immunoSEQ Assay, a bias-controlled multiplex PCR. Per the source publication's procedure: The number of nucleated cells in each sample was estimated by amplification of reference gene primers within the assay. To quantify the absolute abundance of each unique TCRbeta CDR3 rearrangement, sequence reads were collapsed and filtered. For each sample, productive Simpson clonality was calculated as the square root of Simpson's diversity index over productive rearrangements. This immuneACCESS table, as held by TCRdb, lists in-frame sequences with V and J called but not all clones. Of the missing ones, under half trace to an unresolved V gene in checked studies; the others have no known cause. The V and J calls and the clone size are those of that table, but D and trimming were determined from the DNA. Present in this sample are about 180,000 clones, 85% to 90% of which were seen just once. Around 13% of the sample rests with the top ten.

To note about this clone: Its antigen is not yet known. There are no base qualities to consult, and no much larger clone falls within one base.

One collaborating source in Seattle enrolled patients during active infection and followed them longitudinally through the course of disease. Whole blood was collected in K2EDTA tubes by collaborating institutions according to the institutions' own protocols. Collaborator samples were shipped for TCRbeta analysis as frozen whole blood, isolated PBMCs, or DNA extracted from either sample type. The sequencing input was peripheral blood. The rearrangement combines TRBV11-2 with TRBJ1-2, with TRBD1 perhaps the D gene, on 6 matching bases. This sequence originates from an older woman with COVID-19, enrolled during active disease. The DNA is as follows: TGTGCCAGCAGCTTAGATAAGGGGGTTGGCTACACCTTC. Its amino acids are CASSLDKGVGYTF. Here the CDR3 is joined to the reference TRBV11-2 and TRBJ1-2 genes, and the full variable domain is: EAGVAQSPRYKIIEKRQSVAFWCNPISGHATLYWYQQILGQGPKLLIQFQNNGVVDDSQLPKDRFSAERLKGVDSTLKIQPAKLEDSAVYLCASSLDKGVGYTFGSGTRLTVV.